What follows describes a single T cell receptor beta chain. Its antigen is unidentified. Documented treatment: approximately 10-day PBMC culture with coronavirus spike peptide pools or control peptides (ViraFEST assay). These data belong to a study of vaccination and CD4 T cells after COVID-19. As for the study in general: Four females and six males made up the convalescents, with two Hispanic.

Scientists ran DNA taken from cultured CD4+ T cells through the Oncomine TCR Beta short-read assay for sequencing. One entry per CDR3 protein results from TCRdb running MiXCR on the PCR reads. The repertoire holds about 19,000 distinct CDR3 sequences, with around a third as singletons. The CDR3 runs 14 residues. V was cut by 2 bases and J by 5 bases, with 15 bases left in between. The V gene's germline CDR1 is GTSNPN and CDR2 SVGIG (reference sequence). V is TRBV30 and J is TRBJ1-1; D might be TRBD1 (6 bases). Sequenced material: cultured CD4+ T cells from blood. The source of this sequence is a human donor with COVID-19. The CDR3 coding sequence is TGTGCCTGGAGTCTGACAGGTTTGGGAACTGAAGCTTTCTTT. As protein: CAWSLTGLGTEAFF.